The present T cell receptor beta chain was sequenced within a study of cytomegalovirus exposure and HLA in healthy donors. Study summary: Early released data had about 85 million unique TCRs, all coming from HLA-typed donors. Study-wide results and caveats: Cytomegalovirus association was assigned to about 180 TCR beta chains. A later analysis found that most CMV-associated TCR beta chains appeared HLA-restricted.

Both 60 Vbeta primers and 13 Jbeta primers went into the PCR. TCRdb's copy holds only in-frame clones and misses some; the assay was immunoSEQ multiplex PCR. Of about 71,000 clones listed, around three quarters are singletons. The count of this clone is one. Its antigen is undetermined. V lost 3 bases to trimming and J lost 1 base; unmatched junction nucleotides: 11. Germline values: CDR1 MNHEY, CDR2 SMNVEV (reference sequence). The CDR3 totals 20 residues. The chain employs TRBV27 and TRBJ2-6; TRBD2 agrees at 11 bases. The clonotype comes from a woman between 50 and 59 years old in good health and CMV-seropositive. The sequencing input was PBMCs. The CDR3: CASSFSLQLAGESGANVLTF. The DNA for the CDR3 is TGTGCCAGCAGTTTTTCCCTCCAACTAGCGGGAGAGTCTGGGGCCAACGTCCTGACTTTC.